A selection of T cell receptor beta chains follows, all from one sample in a study of blood T cell repertoires in COVID-19. Libraries were prepared by immunoSEQ multiplex PCR; TCRdb keeps only in-frame clonotypes and omits some of them. Seen here are about 59,000 clones, about 90% observed once, and the top ten hold 4.5% to 5.5%. The material sequenced was peripheral blood. These receptors were obtained from a man older than 75 in a cohort sampled during active COVID-19. Both conserved end residues are part of each CDR3. A D gene is named only where the DNA matches it firmly. Some rows mark clone size as missing; the rest say once, few, many or name a class of expanded clone.

>-|TRBV24-1|TRBJ2-2|TRBD1
CATLGQGDKANTGELFF
TGTGCCACCTTGGGACAGGGGGACAAAGCGAACACCGGGGAGCTGTTTTTT
>once|TRBV19|TRBJ2-3|-
CASRLTSGSGDTQYF
TGTGCCAGTAGACTAACCAGCGGGTCTGGGGATACGCAGTATTTT
>-|TRBV9|TRBJ1-2|TRBD1
CASSATTGLNGYTF
TGTGCCAGCAGCGCCACGACAGGGCTAAATGGCTACACCTTC
>-|TRBV7-3|TRBJ1-6|TRBD1
CASSLTSGTAYNSPLHF
TGTGCCAGCAGCTTAACGTCAGGGACAGCTTATAATTCACCCCTCCACTTT
>once|TRBV5-4|TRBJ2-1|TRBD1
CASSLGTGADNEQFF
TGTGCCAGCAGCTTGGGGACAGGGGCCGACAATGAGCAGTTCTTC
>-|TRBV9|TRBJ1-1|TRBD1
CASSVGGQGLMNTEAFF
TGTGCCAGCAGCGTAGGGGGACAGGGCCTCATGAACACTGAAGCTTTCTTT
>-|TRBV6-2/TRBV6-3|TRBJ2-7|TRBD2
CASSLSGGPYEQYF
TGTGCCAGCAGTTTAAGCGGGGGGCCCTACGAGCAGTACTTC
>-|TRBV5-5|TRBJ1-4|-
CASSLFHSQNEKLFF
TGTGCCAGCAGCTTGTTCCACAGTCAAAATGAAAAACTGTTTTTT
>-|TRBV3-1/TRBV3-2|TRBJ1-5|-
CASSLQVNQPQHF
TGTGCCAGCAGCCTACAGGTCAATCAGCCCCAGCATTTT
>-|TRBV7-2|TRBJ1-5|TRBD1
CASSSPGQGSNQPQHF
TGTGCCAGCAGCTCACCGGGACAGGGAAGCAATCAGCCCCAGCATTTT
>-|TRBV14|TRBJ2-5|-
CASSHQYGIQETQYF
TGTGCCAGCAGCCACCAGTACGGGATTCAAGAGACCCAGTACTTC
>few|TRBV18|TRBJ1-6|-
CASSPDSNSPLHF
TGTGCCAGCTCTCCGGACAGCAATTCACCCCTCCACTTT
>-|TRBV4-2|TRBJ1-1|-
CASSQGLLGQTNTEAFF
TGTGCCAGCAGCCAAGGGCTTTTAGGACAGACGAACACTGAAGCTTTCTTT
>-|TRBV7-6|TRBJ2-7|-
CASRPSQGSYEQYF
TGTGCCAGCAGACCGTCGCAGGGCTCCTACGAGCAGTACTTC
>-|TRBV24-1|TRBJ2-1|-
CATSDNRGGYNEQFF
TGTGCCACCAGTGATAACAGGGGAGGCTACAATGAGCAGTTCTTC
>-|TRBV6-6|TRBJ2-3|-
CASSYARGATDTQYF
TGTGCCAGCAGTTATGCCAGGGGAGCAACAGATACGCAGTATTTT
>-|TRBV4-3|TRBJ2-7|TRBD2
CASSQENSGSQYF
TGCGCCAGCAGCCAAGAGAATAGCGGGTCGCAGTACTTC
>-|TRBV25-1|TRBJ1-3|-
CASSDDRPGNTIYF
TGTGCCAGCAGTGACGACAGACCTGGAAACACCATATATTTT
>-|TRBV2|TRBJ2-7|-
CASKGTNSYEQYF
TGTGCCAGCAAAGGGACAAACTCCTACGAGCAGTACTTC
>-|TRBV5-4|TRBJ1-4|-
CASSLGATNEKLFF
TGTGCCAGCAGCTTAGGAGCAACTAATGAAAAACTGTTTTTT
>-|TRBV7-2|TRBJ2-2|TRBD2
CASSPGGAPVGELFF
TGTGCCAGCAGCCCCGGGGGGGCCCCCGTCGGGGAGCTGTTTTTT
>-|TRBV19|TRBJ1-2|TRBD1
CASMGTATNYGYTF
TGTGCCAGTATGGGGACAGCCACTAACTATGGCTACACCTTC
>-|TRBV5-6|TRBJ2-7|-
CASSLGSQEQYF
TGTGCCAGCAGCTTGGGCTCGCAGGAGCAGTACTTC
>-|TRBV11-2|TRBJ2-1|TRBD2
CASSLYSGGYNEQFF
TGTGCCAGCAGCTTATATAGCGGGGGTTACAATGAGCAGTTCTTC
>-|TRBV2|TRBJ2-7|TRBD2
CASSRLAGIDEQYF
TGTGCCAGCAGTCGACTAGCGGGGATCGACGAGCAGTACTTC
>few|TRBV7-6|TRBJ2-5|TRBD1
CASSLARGRGETQYF
TGTGCCAGCAGCCTAGCCAGGGGGCGCGGTGAGACCCAGTACTTC
>-|TRBV7-3|TRBJ2-7|-
CASSQAGGSSYEQYF
TGTGCCAGCAGCCAAGCAGGGGGGAGCTCCTACGAGCAGTACTTC
>few|TRBV27|TRBJ1-2|-
CASSFIMDGTNYGYTF
TGTGCCAGCAGTTTCATTATGGACGGGACTAACTATGGCTACACCTTC
>-|TRBV18|TRBJ2-7|-
CASSPTPEGTEQYF
TGTGCCAGCTCACCCACCCCCGAGGGAACCGAGCAGTACTTC
>-|TRBV2|TRBJ1-6|-
CASSVDTGSYNSPLHF
TGTGCCAGCAGTGTCGACACAGGCTCCTATAATTCACCCCTCCACTTT
>-|TRBV19|TRBJ2-7|-
CASSMSGGLNYEQYF
TGTGCCAGTAGTATGTCGGGGGGCTTGAACTACGAGCAGTACTTC
>-|TRBV11-2|TRBJ2-7|TRBD2
CASSLYTRGGRYEQYF
TGTGCCAGCAGCTTATACACGCGGGGGGGTAGGTACGAGCAGTACTTC
>-|TRBV6-6|TRBJ2-7|-
CASSILGQNYEQYF
TGTGCCAGCAGTATACTCGGACAGAACTACGAGCAGTACTTC
>few|TRBV3-1/TRBV3-2|TRBJ1-5|-
CASSQYPESNQPQHF
TGTGCCAGCAGCCAATACCCGGAGAGCAATCAGCCCCAGCATTTT
>-|TRBV6-2/TRBV6-3|TRBJ2-7|-
CASSDAGPSSYEQYF
TGTGCCAGCAGCGATGCAGGGCCAAGCTCCTACGAGCAGTACTTC
>-|TRBV10-3|TRBJ2-1|TRBD2
CAISGEGGRSDEQFF
TGTGCCATCAGCGGGGAGGGCGGGAGATCAGATGAGCAGTTCTTC
>-|TRBV3-1/TRBV3-2|TRBJ2-1|-
CASSQGGLGQFF
TGTGCCAGCAGCCAAGGGGGGCTTGGGCAGTTCTTC
>-|TRBV5-4|TRBJ2-7|-
CASSLVAGDEQYF
TGTGCCAGCAGCTTGGTGGCAGGGGATGAGCAGTACTTC
>-|TRBV4-1|TRBJ1-1|-
CASSFSTELNTEAFF
TGCGCCAGCAGCTTTTCGACAGAACTGAACACTGAAGCTTTCTTT
>-|TRBV5-3|TRBJ1-1|TRBD1
CARSPKGDRGRTEAFF
TGTGCCAGAAGCCCCAAGGGGGACAGGGGGAGGACTGAAGCTTTCTTT
>-|TRBV4-2|TRBJ1-2|-
CASSQATGSGYGYTF
TGTGCCAGCAGCCAAGCTACAGGGTCGGGCTATGGCTACACCTTC
>few|TRBV25-1|TRBJ1-2|-
CASSGQGIGYGYTF
TGTGCCAGCAGTGGGCAGGGTATCGGCTATGGCTACACCTTC
>-|TRBV18|TRBJ2-5|-
CASSPPDGGGETQYF
TGTGCCAGCTCACCTCCGGACGGGGGTGGAGAGACCCAGTACTTC
>-|TRBV19|TRBJ2-1|TRBD2
CASSNSWTSGYNEQFF
TGTGCCAGTAGTAACTCCTGGACTAGCGGGTACAATGAGCAGTTCTTC